This TCR beta chain is drawn from a study of PD-1 blockade in classical Hodgkin lymphoma. Findings and limits, study-wide: Diversity similar to that of newly diagnosed patients was seen at baseline in complete responders.

Clones were read by immunoSEQ multiplex PCR, and TCRdb kept only the in-frame ones, dropping some. The table has around 58,000 clones, 90% seen once. As concerns this clone: As yet, its antigen is unknown.

Every patient relapsed after autologous stem cell transplantation, and brentuximab vedotin exposure varied. CDR1 and CDR2 from the germline V gene are SGHAT and FQNNGV. The CDR3 loop spans 11 amino acids. Trimming stripped 10 bases from V and 10 bases from J, with 14 bases between. The origin of this receptor is a human donor with classical Hodgkin lymphoma. The V and J genes are TRBV11-2 and TRBJ2-1, with D maybe TRBD2 (5 bases). The source material was peripheral blood mononuclear cells (PBMCs), sampled at baseline. This chain's CDR3 is CATGLFREQFF. The CDR3 bases are TGTGCCACCGGACTTTTCAGAGAGCAGTTCTTC.